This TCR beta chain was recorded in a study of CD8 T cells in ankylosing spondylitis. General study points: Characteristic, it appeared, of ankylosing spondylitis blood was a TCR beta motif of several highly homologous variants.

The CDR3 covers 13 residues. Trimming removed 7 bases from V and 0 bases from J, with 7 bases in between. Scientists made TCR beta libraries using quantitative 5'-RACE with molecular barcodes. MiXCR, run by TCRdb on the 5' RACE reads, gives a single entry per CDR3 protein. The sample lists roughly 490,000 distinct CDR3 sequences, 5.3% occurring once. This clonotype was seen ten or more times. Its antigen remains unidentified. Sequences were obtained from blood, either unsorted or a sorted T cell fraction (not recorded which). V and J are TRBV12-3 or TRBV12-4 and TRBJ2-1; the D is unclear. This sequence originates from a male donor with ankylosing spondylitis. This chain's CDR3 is CASTSTSYNEQFF. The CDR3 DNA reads TGTGCCAGCACGTCGACCTCCTACAATGAGCAGTTCTTC.